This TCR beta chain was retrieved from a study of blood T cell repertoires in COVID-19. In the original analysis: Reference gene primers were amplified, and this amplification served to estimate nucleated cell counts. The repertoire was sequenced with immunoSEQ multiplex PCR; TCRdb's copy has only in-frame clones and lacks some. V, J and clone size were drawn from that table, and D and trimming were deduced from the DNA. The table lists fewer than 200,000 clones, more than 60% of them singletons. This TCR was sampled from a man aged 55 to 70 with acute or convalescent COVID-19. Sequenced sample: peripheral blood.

The CDR3 is CASSQLQTPGELFF. CDR3 DNA sequence: TGCGCCAGCAGCCAACTACAGACACCCGGGGAGCTGTTTTTT. The gene calls are TRBV4-1 and TRBJ2-2; unclear D gene. This CDR3 has 14 residues. With 2 bases removed from V and 6 bases from J, the gap between germline ends came to 10 bases. Looked up from germline, CDR1 is MGHRA and CDR2 is YSYEKL.